A single sample is the source of the 30 T cell receptor beta chains below, sequenced in a study of blood T cell repertoires in COVID-19. Assay: immunoSEQ multiplex PCR; the TCRdb copy retains only in-frame clones and omits some. Of approximately 300,000 clones in the sample, under 95% were seen once. Sequencing input: PBMCs or T cells enriched from blood (not recorded which). These receptors all stem from a young woman who had recovered from COVID-19.

J is TRBJ1-2 and V is TRBV28; no reliable D call. The germline V and J ends were trimmed by 7 bases and 6 bases, with 12 bases remaining between them. This CDR3 is 12 amino acids long. CDR1 is MDHEN, CDR2 SYDVKM, per germline. This chain's CDR3 is CASTLSGNGYTF. The CDR3 DNA follows: TGTGCCAGCACCCTCTCGGGAAATGGCTACACCTTC.

V usage is TRBV27 and J usage is TRBJ2-1, with TRBD2 matching 10 bases. After removal of 5 bases from V and 4 bases from J, the junction contained 5 bases not matched to a gene. The CDR3 has 15 amino acids. From germline, CDR1 is MNHEY and CDR2 SMNVEV (reference sequence). CDR3 sequence reads: CASSRTSGPYNEQFF. DNA for the CDR3: TGTGCCAGCAGTCGGACTAGCGGCCCTTACAATGAGCAGTTCTTC.

The CDR3 nucleotides read TGCAGCTCTCACGCGAGGCTTGGGACAGATACGCAGTATTTT. The encoded protein is CSSHARLGTDTQYF. This chain joins TRBV29-1 and TRBJ2-3; D not resolved. This CDR3 region has 14 residues. CDR1 and CDR2 from the germline V gene are SQVTM and ANQGSEA. The ends were cut back, 8 bases at V and 3 bases at J, with 18 bases in the middle.

The J gene is TRBJ1-1, the V gene TRBV3-1 (or the pseudogene TRBV3-2), with D perhaps TRBD1 (6 bases). With 7 bases removed from V and 7 bases from J, the gap between germline ends came to 16 bases. From germline, CDR1 is LGHDT and CDR2 YNNKEL (reference sequence). This CDR3 contains 13 residues. DNA for the CDR3: TGTGCCAGCACCCGTGGGGGCGAGGGTGAAGCTTTCTTT. This translates into CASTRGGEGEAFF.

In the case of this clone: Other nucleotide sequences in the sample specify the same CDR3. The J gene is TRBJ2-3, the V gene TRBV24-1; no reliable D call. From germline, CDR1 is KGHDR and CDR2 SFDVKD. Deletions cut 4 bases from V and 0 bases from J, with 4 bases between. This CDR3 has 13 residues. CDR3 protein: CATSDPSTDTQYF. CDR3 nucleotide sequence: TGTGCCACCAGTGACCCTAGCACAGATACGCAGTATTTT.

The chain joins TRBV21-1 to TRBJ1-1. TRBV21-1 constitutes a pseudogene. This CDR3 contains 14 residues. The CDR3 spells CASSKGGELTIAFF. In DNA form, the CDR3 reads TGTGCCAGCAGCAAAGGCGGGGAGCTTACAATCGCTTTCTTT.

In its sample, this clone was seen a few times. The rearrangement uses TRBV10-3 and TRBJ1-1; perhaps TRBD1 as D (6 bases). The CDR3 has 15 amino acids. Germline CDR1 reads ENHRY; CDR2 reads SYGVKD. The ends were cut back, 6 bases at V and 5 bases at J, with 19 bases in the middle. The CDR3 DNA follows: TGTGCCATCAGCGGGCAGGGGACCACTTATACTGAAGCTTTCTTT. Protein: CAISGQGTTYTEAFF.

This clone was recorded only once. The chain combines TRBV11-2 with TRBJ2-1; D is perhaps TRBD1 (5 bases). The CDR3 contains 15 residues. V lost 1 base and J 5 bases, leaving 12 bases between the germline ends. Germline assignment: CDR1 SGHAT and CDR2 FQNNGV. Written as DNA, the CDR3 is TGTGCCAGCAGCTTAGGGCAGGGTGGTAACAATGAGCAGTTCTTC. Protein product: CASSLGQGGNNEQFF. Full variable domain (missing parts from reference TRBV11-2 and TRBJ2-1): EAGVAQSPRYKIIEKRQSVAFWCNPISGHATLYWYQQILGQGPKLLIQFQNNGVVDDSQLPKDRFSAERLKGVDSTLKIQPAKLEDSAVYLCASSLGQGGNNEQFFGPGTRLTVL.

J is TRBJ2-1 and V is TRBV9, with 10 bases identical to TRBD2. The CDR3 runs to 20 residues. Unmatched junction bases numbered 16, after V lost 3 bases and J lost 1 base. Germline V gene lookup returns CDR1 SGDLS and CDR2 YYNGEE. The CDR3 sequence: CASSGLRTSGGALSYNEQFF. The CDR3 region has the DNA TGTGCCAGCAGCGGCCTTAGGACAAGCGGGGGGGCCTTGTCCTACAATGAGCAGTTCTTC.

The rearrangement joins TRBV6-5 to TRBJ2-7; D perhaps matches TRBD2 (5 bases). CDR1 MNHEY and CDR2 SVGAGI come from the germline V gene. Deletions cut 7 bases from V and 4 bases from J, with 14 bases between. CDR3 length: 13 residues. The CDR3 DNA is TGTGCCAGCAAGCTACAGTGGAGGTACGAGCAGTACTTC. It codes for CASKLQWRYEQYF.

J is TRBJ1-6 and V is TRBV6-5; 9 bases align to TRBD1. Germline-derived CDR1 and CDR2 are MNHEY and SVGAGI. Losses at the gene ends were 6 bases for V and 10 bases for J; bases not matched to a gene: 7. The CDR3 is 14 residues long. CDR3 in amino acids: CASRTGTGRSPLHF. CDR3 nucleotide sequence: TGTGCCAGCAGGACCGGGACAGGGAGATCACCCCTCCACTTT.

The chain links TRBV19 to TRBJ1-3, with 8 bases identical to TRBD1. J lost 1 base, V lost 3 bases, and 2 bases had no gene match. The CDR3 contains 15 residues. The V gene's germline CDR1 is LNHDA and CDR2 SQIVND (reference sequence). The DNA for the CDR3 is TGTGCCAGTAGTATCCAGGGGGCATCTGGAAACACCATATATTTT. Its protein product is CASSIQGASGNTIYF.

The V and J genes are TRBV20-1 and TRBJ1-2; TRBD1 matches 7 bases. The CDR3 has 11 residues. CDR1 is DFQATT and CDR2 is SNEGSKA in the germline V gene (reference sequence). Germline trimming cut 6 bases from V and 8 bases from J; bases unmatched to any gene: 6. In DNA form, the CDR3 reads TGCAGTGCCTCCGGGACAGAGGGCTACACCTTC. Translated, it gives CSASGTEGYTF.

The CDR3, as DNA: TGTGCCAGCCGGGGGACAGCCTCCTTTGGGGCCAACGTCCTGACTTTC. Amino acid sequence: CASRGTASFGANVLTF. The chain joins TRBV27 to TRBJ2-6; D possibly corresponds to TRBD1 (7 bases). V was clipped by 8 bases and J by 3 bases, with 17 bases between them. CDR3 length equals 16 residues. Per the germline V gene, CDR1 is MNHEY and CDR2 is SMNVEV (reference sequence).

This chain links TRBV7-2 with TRBJ2-7; possibly TRBD2 for D (6 bases). Germline V gene sequence: CDR1 SGHTA, CDR2 FQGNSA. Trimming left V 3 bases short and J 3 bases short, with 12 bases between. This CDR3 is 14 amino acids long. CDR3 region: CASSFGGAGYEQYF. The CDR3 DNA reads as TGTGCCAGCAGCTTCGGGGGAGCGGGCTACGAGCAGTACTTC.

This chain links TRBV5-4 with TRBJ2-1; TRBD2 agrees at 9 bases. V gave up 0 bases and J gave up 7 bases; unmatched junction bases: 5. This CDR3 comprises 15 residues. From germline, CDR1 is SGHNT and CDR2 YYREEE (reference sequence). CDR3 region: CASSLGGGVDNEQFF. The CDR3 bases are TGTGCCAGCAGCTTGGGCGGGGGGGTAGATAATGAGCAGTTCTTC.

This chain uses TRBV19 with TRBJ1-6; perhaps TRBD1 as D (6 bases). Trimming stripped 2 bases from V and 7 bases from J, with 15 bases between. The CDR3 runs to 16 residues. The V gene's germline CDR1 is LNHDA and CDR2 SQIVND (reference sequence). Here the CDR3 DNA reads TGTGCCAGTAGTATACATACAGGGATGAAGAATTCACCCCTCCACTTT. Translating gives CASSIHTGMKNSPLHF.

This chain uses TRBV9 with TRBJ2-2, with 13 bases lining up with TRBD2. The CDR3 runs to 17 residues. J lost 3 bases, V lost 0 bases, and 2 bases had no gene match. CDR1 is SGDLS, CDR2 YYNGEE, per germline. CDR3 sequence: CASSVGGLAGYTGELFF. CDR3 coding DNA: TGTGCCAGCAGCGTAGGGGGACTAGCGGGGTACACCGGGGAGCTGTTTTTT.

The chain is built from TRBV19 and TRBJ1-2; TRBD1 aligns across 11 bases. The ends lost 3 bases at V and 5 bases at J; junction bases unmatched: 2. The length of the CDR3 is 14 residues. The V gene's germline CDR1 is LNHDA and CDR2 SQIVND (reference sequence). This CDR3 reads CASSMGQGVYGYTF. The CDR3 DNA follows: TGTGCCAGTAGTATGGGACAGGGGGTATATGGCTACACCTTC.

The rearrangement joins TRBV6-5 to TRBJ1-1, with a tentative D call TRBD1 (5 bases). The CDR3 contains 16 residues. V lost 2 bases to trimming and J lost 6 bases, with 19 bases between them. Germline lookup yields CDR1 MNHEY and CDR2 SVGAGI. The CDR3, as DNA: TGTGCCAGCAGTTACAATCCGGGTAGGGGAGGATCTGAAGCTTTCTTT. Its protein product is CASSYNPGRGGSEAFF.

V usage is TRBV27 and J usage is TRBJ2-1; 10 bases match TRBD1. Germline V gene lookup returns CDR1 MNHEY and CDR2 SMNVEV (reference sequence). Unmatched junction bases numbered 9, after V lost 6 bases and J lost 7 bases. This CDR3 region has 15 residues. The CDR3 reads CASSPWTGGLNEQFF. CDR3 coding DNA: TGTGCCAGCAGCCCGTGGACAGGGGGATTGAATGAGCAGTTCTTC.

In its sample, this clone was seen once. The chain links TRBV7-3 to TRBJ2-1; the match to TRBD1 covers 8 bases. Germline V gives CDR1 SGHTA, CDR2 FQGTGA. V lost 2 bases, J lost 10 bases, and 4 bases stayed unmatched. The CDR3 totals 13 residues. CDR3 in DNA: TGTGCCAGCAGCTTATCCCGGGACAGGGAGCAGTTCTTC. Its translation is CASSLSRDREQFF.

V usage is TRBV28 and J usage is TRBJ2-1; D call uncertain. Germline CDR1 and CDR2: MDHEN and SYDVKM. Trimming left V 6 bases short and J 0 bases short, with 6 bases between. CDR3 size: 13 residues. Here the CDR3 reads CASRVSSYNEQFF. The CDR3, as DNA: TGTGCCAGCAGGGTGAGCTCCTACAATGAGCAGTTCTTC. The full variable domain, its missing parts supplied by reference TRBV28 and TRBJ2-1, is DVKVTQSSRYLVKRTGEKVFLECVQDMDHENMFWYRQDPGLGLRLIYFSYDVKMKEKGDIPEGYSVSREKKERFSLILESASTNQTSMYLCASRVSSYNEQFFGPGTRLTVL.

CDR3 DNA: TGTGCCAGCAGTTCTGTTGGAGGGGTTGGTGGCTACACCTTC. This translates into CASSSVGGVGGYTF. The chain recombines TRBV6-2 or TRBV6-3 with TRBJ1-2; D perhaps matches TRBD1 (5 bases). V was pared by 4 bases and J by 7 bases, with 16 bases between. From germline, CDR1 is MNHEY and CDR2 SVGEGT. This CDR3 comprises 14 residues.

This chain uses TRBV5-1 with TRBJ2-1, with unresolved D. V lost 6 bases, J lost 9 bases, and 19 bases lay in between. Germline CDR1 reads SGHRS; CDR2 reads YFSETQ. The CDR3 covers 14 residues. The CDR3 DNA reads TGCGCCAGCAAAGACACTCCCTTAGTGGGTGAGCAGTTCTTC. Translation: CASKDTPLVGEQFF.

This clone came up once. This chain uses TRBV27 with TRBJ1-3; no reliable D call. CDR1 and CDR2 from the germline V gene are MNHEY and SMNVEV (reference sequence). CDR3 size: 16 residues. V lost 5 bases and J 2 bases, leaving 16 bases between the germline ends. Here the CDR3 DNA reads TGTGCCAGCAGTGCCTTCGCTCGGGGTGCTGGAAACACCATATATTTT. Its translation: CASSAFARGAGNTIYF.

The chain recombines TRBV7-9 with TRBJ2-6; TRBD1 is a possible D gene (5 bases). Trimming cost V 5 bases and J 0 bases, with 8 bases left between them. From germline, CDR1 is SEHNR and CDR2 FQNEAQ (reference sequence). This CDR3 has 15 amino acids. CDR3 protein: CASSPGLSGANVLTF. For the CDR3, the DNA is TGTGCCAGCAGCCCAGGGCTCTCTGGGGCCAACGTCCTGACTTTC.

The rearrangement joins TRBV5-5 to TRBJ2-1, with D possibly TRBD2 on 5 matching bases. This CDR3 has 12 amino acids. The V gene lost 3 bases and the J gene lost 9 bases, with 10 bases spanning the gap. The germline V gene has CDR1 SGHKS and CDR2 YYEKEE (reference sequence). CDR3 coding DNA: TGTGCCAGCAGCTCCGGGATGGGTGAGCAGTTCTTC. The encoded protein is CASSSGMGEQFF.

This chain connects TRBV5-1 to TRBJ2-5, with 10 bases identical to TRBD2. The CDR3 totals 16 residues. V was pared by 4 bases and J by 5 bases, with 11 bases of the junction left unmatched. CDR1 is SGHRS and CDR2 is YFSETQ in the germline V gene. In DNA, the CDR3 is TGCGCCAGCAGCGGGGCTAGCGGGAGCCAGGGGGAGACCCAGTACTTC. Residues: CASSGASGSQGETQYF. The variable domain in full, completed from reference TRBV5-1 and TRBJ2-5, reads KAGVTQTPRYLIKTRGQQVTLSCSPISGHRSVSWYQQTPGQGLQFLFEYFSETQRNKGNFPGRFSGRQFSNSRSEMNVSTLELGDSALYLCASSGASGSQGETQYFGPGTRLLVL.

J is TRBJ2-3 and V is TRBV3-1 (or the pseudogene TRBV3-2); maybe TRBD2 (5 bases). CDR1 and CDR2 from the germline V gene are LGHDT and YNNKEL (reference sequence). This CDR3 comprises 16 residues. Trimming took off 1 base at V and 2 bases at J, with 13 bases between the two ends. CDR3 loop: CASSQGLSGNTDTQYF. In DNA, the CDR3 is TGTGCCAGCAGCCAAGGGCTCTCGGGGAACACAGATACGCAGTATTTT.